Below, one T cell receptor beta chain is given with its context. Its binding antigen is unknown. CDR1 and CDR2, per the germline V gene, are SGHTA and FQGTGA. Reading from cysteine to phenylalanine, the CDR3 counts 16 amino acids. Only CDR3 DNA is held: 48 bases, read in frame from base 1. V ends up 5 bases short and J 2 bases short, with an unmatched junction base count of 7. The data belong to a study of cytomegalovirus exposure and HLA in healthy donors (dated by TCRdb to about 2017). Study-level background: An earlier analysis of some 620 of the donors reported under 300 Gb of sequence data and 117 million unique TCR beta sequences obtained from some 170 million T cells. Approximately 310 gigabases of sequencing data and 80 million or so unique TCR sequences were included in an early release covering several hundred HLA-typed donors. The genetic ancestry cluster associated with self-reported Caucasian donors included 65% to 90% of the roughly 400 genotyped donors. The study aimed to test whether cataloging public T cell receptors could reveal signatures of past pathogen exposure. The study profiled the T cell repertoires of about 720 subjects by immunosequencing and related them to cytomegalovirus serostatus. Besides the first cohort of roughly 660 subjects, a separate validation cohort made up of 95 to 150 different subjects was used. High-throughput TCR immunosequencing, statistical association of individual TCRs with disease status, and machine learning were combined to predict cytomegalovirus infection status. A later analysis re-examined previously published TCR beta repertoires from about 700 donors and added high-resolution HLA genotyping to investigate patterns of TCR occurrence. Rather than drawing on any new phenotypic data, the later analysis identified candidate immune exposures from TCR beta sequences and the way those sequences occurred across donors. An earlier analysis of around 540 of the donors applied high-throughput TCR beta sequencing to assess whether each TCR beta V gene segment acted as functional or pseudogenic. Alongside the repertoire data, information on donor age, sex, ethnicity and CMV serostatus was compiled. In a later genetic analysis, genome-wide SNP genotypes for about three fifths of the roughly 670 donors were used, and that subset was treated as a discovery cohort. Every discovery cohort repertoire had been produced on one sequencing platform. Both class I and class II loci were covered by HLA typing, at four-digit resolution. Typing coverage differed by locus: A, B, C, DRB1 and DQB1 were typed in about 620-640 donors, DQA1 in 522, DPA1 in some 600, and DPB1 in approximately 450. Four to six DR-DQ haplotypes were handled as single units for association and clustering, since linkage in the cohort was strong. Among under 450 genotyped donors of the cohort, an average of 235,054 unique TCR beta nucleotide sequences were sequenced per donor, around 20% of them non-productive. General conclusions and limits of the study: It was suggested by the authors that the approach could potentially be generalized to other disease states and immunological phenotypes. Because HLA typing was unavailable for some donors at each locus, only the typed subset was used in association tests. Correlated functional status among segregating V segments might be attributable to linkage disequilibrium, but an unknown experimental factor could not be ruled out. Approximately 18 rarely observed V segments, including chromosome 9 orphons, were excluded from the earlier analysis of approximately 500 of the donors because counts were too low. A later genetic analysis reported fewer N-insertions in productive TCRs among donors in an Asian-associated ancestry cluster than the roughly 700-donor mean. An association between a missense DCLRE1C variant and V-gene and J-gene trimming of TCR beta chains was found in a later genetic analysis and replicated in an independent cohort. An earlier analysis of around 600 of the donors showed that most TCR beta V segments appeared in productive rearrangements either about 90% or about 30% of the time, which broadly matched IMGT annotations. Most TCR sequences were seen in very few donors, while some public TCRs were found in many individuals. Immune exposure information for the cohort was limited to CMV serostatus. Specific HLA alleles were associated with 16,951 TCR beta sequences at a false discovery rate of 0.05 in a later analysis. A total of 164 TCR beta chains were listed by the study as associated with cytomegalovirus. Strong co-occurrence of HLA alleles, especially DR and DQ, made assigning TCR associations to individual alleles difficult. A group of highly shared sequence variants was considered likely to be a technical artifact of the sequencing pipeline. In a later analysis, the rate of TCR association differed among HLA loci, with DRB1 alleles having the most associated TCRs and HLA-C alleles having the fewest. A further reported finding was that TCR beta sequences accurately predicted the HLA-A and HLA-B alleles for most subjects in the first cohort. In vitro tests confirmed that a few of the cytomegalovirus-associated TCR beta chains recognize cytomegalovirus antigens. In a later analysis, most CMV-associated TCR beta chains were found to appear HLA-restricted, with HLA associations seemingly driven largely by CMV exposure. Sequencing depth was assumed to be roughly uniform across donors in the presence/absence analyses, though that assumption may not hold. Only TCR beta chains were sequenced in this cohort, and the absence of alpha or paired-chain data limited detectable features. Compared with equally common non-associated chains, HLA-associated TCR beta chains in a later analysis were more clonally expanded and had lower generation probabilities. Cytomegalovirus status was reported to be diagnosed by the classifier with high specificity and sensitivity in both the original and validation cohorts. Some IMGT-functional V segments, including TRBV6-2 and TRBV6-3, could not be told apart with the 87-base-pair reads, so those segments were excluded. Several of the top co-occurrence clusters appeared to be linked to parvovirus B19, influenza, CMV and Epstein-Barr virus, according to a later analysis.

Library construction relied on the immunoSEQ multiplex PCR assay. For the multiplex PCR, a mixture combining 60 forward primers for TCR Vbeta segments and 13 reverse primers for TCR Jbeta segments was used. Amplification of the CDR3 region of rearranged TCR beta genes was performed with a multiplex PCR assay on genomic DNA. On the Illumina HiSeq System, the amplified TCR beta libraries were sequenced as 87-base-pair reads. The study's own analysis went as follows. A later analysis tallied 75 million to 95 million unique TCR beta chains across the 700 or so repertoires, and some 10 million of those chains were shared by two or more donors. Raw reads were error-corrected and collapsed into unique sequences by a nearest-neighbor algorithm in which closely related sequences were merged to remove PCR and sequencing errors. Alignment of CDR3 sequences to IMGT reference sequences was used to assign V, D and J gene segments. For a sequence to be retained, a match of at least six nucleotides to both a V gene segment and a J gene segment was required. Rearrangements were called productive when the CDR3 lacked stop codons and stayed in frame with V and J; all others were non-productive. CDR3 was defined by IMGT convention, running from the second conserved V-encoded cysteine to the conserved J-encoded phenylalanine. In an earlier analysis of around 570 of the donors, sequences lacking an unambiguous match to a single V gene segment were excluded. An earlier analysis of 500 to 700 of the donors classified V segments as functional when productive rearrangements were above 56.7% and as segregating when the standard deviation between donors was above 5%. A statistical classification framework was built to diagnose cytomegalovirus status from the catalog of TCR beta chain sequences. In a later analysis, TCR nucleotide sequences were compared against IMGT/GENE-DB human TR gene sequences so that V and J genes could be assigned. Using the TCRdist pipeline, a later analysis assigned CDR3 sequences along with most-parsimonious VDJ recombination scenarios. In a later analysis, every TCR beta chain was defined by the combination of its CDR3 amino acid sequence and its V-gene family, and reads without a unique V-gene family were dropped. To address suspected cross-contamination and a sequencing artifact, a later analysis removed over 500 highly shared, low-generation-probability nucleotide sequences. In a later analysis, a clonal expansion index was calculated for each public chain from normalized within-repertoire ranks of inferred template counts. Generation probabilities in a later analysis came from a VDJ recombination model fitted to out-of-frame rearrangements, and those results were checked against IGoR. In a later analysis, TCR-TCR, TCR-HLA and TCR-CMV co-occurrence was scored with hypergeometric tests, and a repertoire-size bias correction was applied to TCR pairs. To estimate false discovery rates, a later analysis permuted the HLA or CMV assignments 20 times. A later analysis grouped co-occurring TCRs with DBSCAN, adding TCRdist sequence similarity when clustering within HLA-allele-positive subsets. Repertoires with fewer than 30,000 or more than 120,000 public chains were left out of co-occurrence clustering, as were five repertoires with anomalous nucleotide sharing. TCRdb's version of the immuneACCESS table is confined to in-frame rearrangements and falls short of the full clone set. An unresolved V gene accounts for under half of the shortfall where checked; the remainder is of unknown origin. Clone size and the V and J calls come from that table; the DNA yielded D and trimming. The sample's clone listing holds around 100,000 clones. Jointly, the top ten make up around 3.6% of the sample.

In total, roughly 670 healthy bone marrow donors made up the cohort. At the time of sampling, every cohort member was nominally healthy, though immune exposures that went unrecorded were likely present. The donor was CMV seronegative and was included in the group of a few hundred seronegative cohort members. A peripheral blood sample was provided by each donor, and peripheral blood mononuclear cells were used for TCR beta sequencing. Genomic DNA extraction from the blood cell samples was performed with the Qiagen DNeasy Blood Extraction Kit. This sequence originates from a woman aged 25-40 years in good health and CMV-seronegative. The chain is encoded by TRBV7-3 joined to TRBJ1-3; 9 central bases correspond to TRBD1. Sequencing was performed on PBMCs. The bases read TGTGCCAGCAGCCCCACAGGGGGCTGGCCTGGAAACACCATATATTTT. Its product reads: CASSPTGGWPGNTIYF.